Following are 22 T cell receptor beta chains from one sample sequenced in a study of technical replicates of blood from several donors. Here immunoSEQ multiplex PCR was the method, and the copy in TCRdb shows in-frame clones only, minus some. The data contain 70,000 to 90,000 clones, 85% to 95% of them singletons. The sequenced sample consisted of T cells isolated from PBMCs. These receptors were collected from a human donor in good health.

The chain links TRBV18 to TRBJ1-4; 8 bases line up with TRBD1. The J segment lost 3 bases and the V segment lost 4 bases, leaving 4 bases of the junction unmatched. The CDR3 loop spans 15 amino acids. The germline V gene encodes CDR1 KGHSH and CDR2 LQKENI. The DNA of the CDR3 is TGTGCCAGCTCACTGGACAGGGCTCCTAATGAAAAACTGTTTTTT. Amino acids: CASSLDRAPNEKLFF.

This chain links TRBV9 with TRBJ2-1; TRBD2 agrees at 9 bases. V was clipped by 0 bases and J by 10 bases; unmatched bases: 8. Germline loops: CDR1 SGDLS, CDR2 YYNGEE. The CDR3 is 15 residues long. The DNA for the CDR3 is TGTGCCAGCAGCGTAGGGCTAGCGGGACTCGGGGAGCAGTTCTTC. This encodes CASSVGLAGLGEQFF.

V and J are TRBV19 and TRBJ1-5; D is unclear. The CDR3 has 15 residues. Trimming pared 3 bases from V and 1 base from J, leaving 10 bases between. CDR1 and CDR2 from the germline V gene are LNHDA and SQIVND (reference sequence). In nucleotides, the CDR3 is TGTGCCAGTAGTATGGGCGGGAAAAGCAATCAGCCCCAGCATTTT. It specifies CASSMGGKSNQPQHF.

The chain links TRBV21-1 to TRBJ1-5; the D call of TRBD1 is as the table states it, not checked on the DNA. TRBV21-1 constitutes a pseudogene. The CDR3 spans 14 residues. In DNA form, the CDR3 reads TGTGCCAGCAGCAACGGGACAGGGGATCAGCCCCAGCATTTT. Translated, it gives CASSNGTGDQPQHF.

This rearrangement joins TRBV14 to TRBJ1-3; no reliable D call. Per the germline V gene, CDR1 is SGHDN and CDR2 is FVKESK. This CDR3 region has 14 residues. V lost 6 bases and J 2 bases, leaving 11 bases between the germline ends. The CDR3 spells CASSWSGTGNTIYF. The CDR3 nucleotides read TGTGCCAGCAGTTGGTCCGGGACTGGAAACACCATATATTTT.

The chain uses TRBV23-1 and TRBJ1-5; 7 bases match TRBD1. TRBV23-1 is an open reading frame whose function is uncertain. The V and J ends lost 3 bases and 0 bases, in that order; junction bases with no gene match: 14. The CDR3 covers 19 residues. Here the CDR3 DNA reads TGCGCCAGCAGTCAGCGGGGACAGAAAAAACTAGATAGCAATCAGCCCCAGCATTTT. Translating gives CASSQRGQKKLDSNQPQHF.

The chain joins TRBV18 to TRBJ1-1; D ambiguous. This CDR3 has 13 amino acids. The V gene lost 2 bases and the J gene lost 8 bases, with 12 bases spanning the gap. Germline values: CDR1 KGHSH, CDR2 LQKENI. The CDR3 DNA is TGTGCCAGCTCACCATACTCCGGGATCGAAGCTTTCTTT. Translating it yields CASSPYSGIEAFF. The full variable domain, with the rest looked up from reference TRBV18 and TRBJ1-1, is NAGVMQNPRHLVRRRGQEARLRCSPMKGHSHVYWYRQLPEEGLKFMVYLQKENIIDESGMPKERFSAEFPKEGPSILRIQQVVRGDSAAYFCASSPYSGIEAFFGQGTRLTVV.

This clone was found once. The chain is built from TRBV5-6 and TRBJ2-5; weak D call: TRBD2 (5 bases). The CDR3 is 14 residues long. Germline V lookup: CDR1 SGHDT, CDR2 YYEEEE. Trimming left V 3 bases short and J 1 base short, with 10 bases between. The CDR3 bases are TGTGCCAGCAGCTCGGACGGACTCCAAGAGACCCAGTACTTC. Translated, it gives CASSSDGLQETQYF.

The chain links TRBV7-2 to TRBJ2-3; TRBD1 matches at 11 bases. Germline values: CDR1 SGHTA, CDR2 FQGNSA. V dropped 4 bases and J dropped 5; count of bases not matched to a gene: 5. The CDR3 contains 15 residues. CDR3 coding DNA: TGTGCCAGCAGCTCGGACAGGGGGCTTGTAGATACGCAGTATTTT. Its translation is CASSSDRGLVDTQYF. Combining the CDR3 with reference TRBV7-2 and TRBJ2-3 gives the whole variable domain GAGVSQSPSNKVTEKGKDVELRCDPISGHTALYWYRQSLGQGLEFLIYFQGNSAPDKSGLPSDRFSAERTGGSVSTLTIQRTQQEDSAVYLCASSSDRGLVDTQYFGPGTRLTVL.

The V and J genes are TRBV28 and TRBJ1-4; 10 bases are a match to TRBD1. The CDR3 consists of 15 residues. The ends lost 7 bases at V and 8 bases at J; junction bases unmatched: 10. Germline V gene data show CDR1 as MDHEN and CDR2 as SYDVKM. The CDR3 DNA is TGTGCCAGCACCACCTTGGGACAGGGGCGCGAAAAACTGTTTTTT. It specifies CASTTLGQGREKLFF.

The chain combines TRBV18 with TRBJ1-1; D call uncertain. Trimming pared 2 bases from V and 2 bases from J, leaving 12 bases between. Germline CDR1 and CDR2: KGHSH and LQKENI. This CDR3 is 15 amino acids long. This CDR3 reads CASSPEAGFNTEAFF. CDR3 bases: TGTGCCAGCTCACCAGAGGCGGGGTTTAACACTGAAGCTTTCTTT.

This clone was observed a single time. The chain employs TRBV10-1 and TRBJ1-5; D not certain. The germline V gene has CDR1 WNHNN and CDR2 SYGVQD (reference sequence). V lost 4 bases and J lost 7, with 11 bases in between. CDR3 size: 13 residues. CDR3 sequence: CASSASGFQPQHF. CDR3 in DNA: TGCGCCAGCAGTGCGTCCGGGTTCCAGCCCCAGCATTTT.

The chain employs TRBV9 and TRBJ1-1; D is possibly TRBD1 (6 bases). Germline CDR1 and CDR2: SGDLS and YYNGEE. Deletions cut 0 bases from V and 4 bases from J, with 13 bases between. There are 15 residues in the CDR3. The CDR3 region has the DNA TGTGCCAGCAGCGTAGGAGGGGGGGGCCTCACTGAAGCTTTCTTT. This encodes CASSVGGGGLTEAFF. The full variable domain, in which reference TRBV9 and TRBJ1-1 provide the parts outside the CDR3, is DSGVTQTPKHLITATGQRVTLRCSPRSGDLSVYWYQQSLDQGLQFLIQYYNGEERAKGNILERFSAQQFPDLHSELNLSSLELGDSALYFCASSVGGGGLTEAFFGQGTRLTVV.

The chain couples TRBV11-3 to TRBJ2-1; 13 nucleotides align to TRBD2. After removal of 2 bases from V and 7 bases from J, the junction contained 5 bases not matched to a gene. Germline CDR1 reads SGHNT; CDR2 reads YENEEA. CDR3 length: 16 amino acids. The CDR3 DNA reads TGTGCCAGCAGCTTAACTAGCGGGGGGGATCAAAATGAGCAGTTCTTC. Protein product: CASSLTSGGDQNEQFF.

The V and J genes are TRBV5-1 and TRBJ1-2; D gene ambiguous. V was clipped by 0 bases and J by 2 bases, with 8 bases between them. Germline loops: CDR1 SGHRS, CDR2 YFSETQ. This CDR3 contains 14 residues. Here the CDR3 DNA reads TGCGCCAGCAGCTTGGACGTCGGGAACTATGGCTACACCTTC. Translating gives CASSLDVGNYGYTF.

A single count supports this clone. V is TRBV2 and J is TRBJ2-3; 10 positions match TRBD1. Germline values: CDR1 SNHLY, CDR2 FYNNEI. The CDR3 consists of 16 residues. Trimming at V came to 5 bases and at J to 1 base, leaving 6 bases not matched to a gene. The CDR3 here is CASSTRTGGGTDTQYF. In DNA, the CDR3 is TGTGCCAGCAGTACCCGGACAGGGGGGGGCACAGATACGCAGTATTTT.

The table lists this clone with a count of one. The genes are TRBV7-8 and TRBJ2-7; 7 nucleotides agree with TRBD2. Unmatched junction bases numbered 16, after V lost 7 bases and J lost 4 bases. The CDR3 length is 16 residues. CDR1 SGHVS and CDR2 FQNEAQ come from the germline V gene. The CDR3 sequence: CASTPSRREYRYEQYF. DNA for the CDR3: TGTGCCAGCACCCCGAGTCGGCGGGAGTATAGATACGAGCAGTACTTC.

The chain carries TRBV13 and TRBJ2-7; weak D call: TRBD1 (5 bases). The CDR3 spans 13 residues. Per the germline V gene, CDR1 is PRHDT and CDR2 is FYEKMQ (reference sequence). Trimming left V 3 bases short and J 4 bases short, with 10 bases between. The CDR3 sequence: CASSFRGLYEQYF. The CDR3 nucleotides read TGTGCCAGCAGCTTTAGGGGCCTTTACGAGCAGTACTTC. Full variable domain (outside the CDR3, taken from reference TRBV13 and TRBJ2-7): AAGVIQSPRHLIKEKRETATLKCYPIPRHDTVYWYQQGPGQDPQFLISFYEKMQSDKGSIPDRFSAQQFSDYHSELNMSSLELGDSALYFCASSFRGLYEQYFGPGTRLTVT.

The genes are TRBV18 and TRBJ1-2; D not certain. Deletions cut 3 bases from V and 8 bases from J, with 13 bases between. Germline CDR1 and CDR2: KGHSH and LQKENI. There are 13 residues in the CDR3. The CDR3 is CASSPPGKDGYTF. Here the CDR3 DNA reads TGTGCCAGCTCACCGCCGGGAAAGGACGGCTACACCTTC.

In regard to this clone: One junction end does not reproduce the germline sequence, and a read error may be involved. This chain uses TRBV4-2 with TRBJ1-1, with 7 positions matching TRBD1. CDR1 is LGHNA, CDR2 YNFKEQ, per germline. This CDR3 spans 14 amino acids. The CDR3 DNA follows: TGTGCCAGCAGCCAAGGTCCCCTGACAGGGAACCCCCCATTT. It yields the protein CASSQGPLTGNPPF.

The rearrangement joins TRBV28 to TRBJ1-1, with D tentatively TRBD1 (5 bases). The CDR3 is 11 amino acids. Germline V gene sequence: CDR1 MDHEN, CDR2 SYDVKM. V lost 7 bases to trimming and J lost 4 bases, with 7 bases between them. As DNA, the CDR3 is TGTGCCAGCACCCAGGGCACTGAAGCTTTCTTT. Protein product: CASTQGTEAFF.

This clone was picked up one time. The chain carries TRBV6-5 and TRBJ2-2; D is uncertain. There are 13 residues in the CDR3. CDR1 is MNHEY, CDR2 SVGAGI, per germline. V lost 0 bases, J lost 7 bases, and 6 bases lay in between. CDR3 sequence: CASSYSEVGELFF. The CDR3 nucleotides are TGTGCCAGCAGTTACTCAGAGGTCGGGGAGCTGTTTTTT.